This T cell receptor (beta chain) derives from a study of blood T cell repertoires in COVID-19. Study summary: COVID-19 samples from acute and convalescent phases originated in the United States, Italy and Spain.

Source study methods: Nucleated cell number was recorded as an estimate derived from reference gene primer amplification. Sequenced by immunoSEQ multiplex PCR; TCRdb stores in-frame clones only, minus some. That table supplies the V and J calls and clone size; D and trimming were determined from the DNA. The table records over 100,000 clones, around 89% of them present only once. The receptor was derived from a man aged 60 to 69 with COVID-19, enrolled during active disease. The sample was peripheral blood.

The CDR3 spells CASRPVPGLGQETQYF. The DNA of the CDR3 is TGTGCCAGCAGGCCAGTCCCAGGGTTGGGGCAAGAGACCCAGTACTTC. This chain uses TRBV7-6 with TRBJ2-5; weak D call: TRBD1 (5 bases). With 6 bases removed from V and 2 bases from J, the gap between germline ends came to 19 bases. The CDR3 consists of 16 residues. CDR1 is SGHVS, CDR2 FNYEAQ, per germline. The whole variable domain, filled in from reference TRBV7-6 and TRBJ2-5, reads GAGVSQSPRYKVTKRGQDVALRCDPISGHVSLYWYRQALGQGPEFLTYFNYEAQQDKSGLPNDRFSAERPEGSISTLTIQRTEQRDSAMYRCASRPVPGLGQETQYFGPGTRLLVL.